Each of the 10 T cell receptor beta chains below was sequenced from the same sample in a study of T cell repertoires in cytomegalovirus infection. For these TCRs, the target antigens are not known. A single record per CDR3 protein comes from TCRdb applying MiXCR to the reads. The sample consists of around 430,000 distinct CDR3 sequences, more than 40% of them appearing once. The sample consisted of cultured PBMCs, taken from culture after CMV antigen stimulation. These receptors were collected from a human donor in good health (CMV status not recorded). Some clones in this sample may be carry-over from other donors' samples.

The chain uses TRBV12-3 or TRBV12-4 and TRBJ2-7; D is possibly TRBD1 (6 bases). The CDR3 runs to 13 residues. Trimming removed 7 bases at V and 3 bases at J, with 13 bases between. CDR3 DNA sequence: TGTGCCAGCACTAGACAGGTGGGCTACGAGCAGTACTTC. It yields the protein CASTRQVGYEQYF.

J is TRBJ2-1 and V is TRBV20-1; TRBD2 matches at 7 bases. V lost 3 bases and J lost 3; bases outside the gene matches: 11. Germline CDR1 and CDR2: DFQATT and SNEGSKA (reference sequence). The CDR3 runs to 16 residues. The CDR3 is CSARPLGGVSYNEQFF. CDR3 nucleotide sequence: TGCAGTGCTAGGCCTCTGGGGGGGGTAAGCTACAATGAGCAGTTCTTC.

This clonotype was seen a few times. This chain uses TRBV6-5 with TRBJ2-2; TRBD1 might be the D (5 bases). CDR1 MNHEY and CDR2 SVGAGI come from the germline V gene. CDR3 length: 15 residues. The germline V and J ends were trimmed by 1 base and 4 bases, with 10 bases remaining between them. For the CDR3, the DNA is TGTGCCAGCAGTTACTGGGGCGGAATCACCGGGGAGCTGTTTTTT. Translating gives CASSYWGGITGELFF.

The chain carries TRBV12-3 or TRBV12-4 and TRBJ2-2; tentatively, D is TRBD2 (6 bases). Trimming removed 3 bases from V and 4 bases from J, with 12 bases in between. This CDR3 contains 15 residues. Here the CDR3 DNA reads TGTGCCAGCAGTTTCCGGGACTTCCCCACCGGGGAGCTGTTTTTT. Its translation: CASSFRDFPTGELFF.

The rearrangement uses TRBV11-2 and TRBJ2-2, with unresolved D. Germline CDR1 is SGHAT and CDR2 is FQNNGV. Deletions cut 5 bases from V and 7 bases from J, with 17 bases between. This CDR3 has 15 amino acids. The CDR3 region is CASSPNRLLGGELFF. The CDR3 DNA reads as TGTGCCAGCAGCCCGAATCGACTCCTCGGCGGGGAGCTGTTTTTT.

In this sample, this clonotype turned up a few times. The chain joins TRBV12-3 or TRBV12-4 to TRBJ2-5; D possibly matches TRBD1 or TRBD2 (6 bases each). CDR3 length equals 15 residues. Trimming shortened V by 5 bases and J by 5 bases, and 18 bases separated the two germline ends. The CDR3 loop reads CASSPRGGRSETQYF. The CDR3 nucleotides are TGTGCCAGCAGTCCTAGAGGGGGGAGGTCGGAGACCCAGTACTTC.

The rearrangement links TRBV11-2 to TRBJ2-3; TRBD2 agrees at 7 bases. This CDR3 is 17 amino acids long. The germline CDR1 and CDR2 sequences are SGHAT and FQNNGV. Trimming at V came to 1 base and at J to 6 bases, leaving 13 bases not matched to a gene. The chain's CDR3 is CASSLGRLAVLGDTQYF. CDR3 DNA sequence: TGTGCCAGCAGCTTAGGGAGGCTAGCGGTGCTAGGGGATACGCAGTATTTT.

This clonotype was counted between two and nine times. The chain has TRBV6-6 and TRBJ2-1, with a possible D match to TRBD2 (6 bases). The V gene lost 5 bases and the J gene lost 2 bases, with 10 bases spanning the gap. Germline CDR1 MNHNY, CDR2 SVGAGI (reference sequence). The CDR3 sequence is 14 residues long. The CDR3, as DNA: TGTGCCAGCAGTGGGGTAGCGGCCTACAATGAGCAGTTCTTC. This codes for CASSGVAAYNEQFF.

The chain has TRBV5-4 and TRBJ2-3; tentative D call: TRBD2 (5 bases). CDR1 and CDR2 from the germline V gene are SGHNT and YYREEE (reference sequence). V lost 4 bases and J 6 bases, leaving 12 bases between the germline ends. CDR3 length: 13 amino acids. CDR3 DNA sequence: TGTGCCAGCAGCGGCGGGTCCGGGGATACGCAGTATTTT. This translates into CASSGGSGDTQYF. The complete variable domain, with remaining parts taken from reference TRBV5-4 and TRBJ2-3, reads ETGVTQSPTHLIKTRGQQVTLRCSSQSGHNTVSWYQQALGQGPQFIFQYYREEENGRGNFPPRFSGLQFPNYSSELNVNALELDDSALYLCASSGGSGDTQYFGPGTRLTVL.

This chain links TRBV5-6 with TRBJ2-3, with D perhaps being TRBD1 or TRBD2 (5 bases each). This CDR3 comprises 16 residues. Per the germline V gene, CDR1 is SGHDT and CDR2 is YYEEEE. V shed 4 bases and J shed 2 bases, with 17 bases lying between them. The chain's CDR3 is CASSELGTGPTDTQYF. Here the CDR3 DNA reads TGTGCCAGCAGCGAGCTAGGGACCGGGCCCACAGATACGCAGTATTTT.